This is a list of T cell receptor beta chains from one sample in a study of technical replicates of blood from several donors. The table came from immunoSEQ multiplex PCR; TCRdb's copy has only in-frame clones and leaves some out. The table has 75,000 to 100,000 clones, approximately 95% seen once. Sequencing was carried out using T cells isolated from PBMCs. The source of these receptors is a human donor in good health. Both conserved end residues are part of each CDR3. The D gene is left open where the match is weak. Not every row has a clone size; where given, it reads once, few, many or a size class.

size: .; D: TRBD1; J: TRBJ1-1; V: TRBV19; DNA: TGTGCCAGTCTGGGACAGGGGGTTAAGGGGACTGAAGCTTTCTTT; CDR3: CASLGQGVKGTEAFF
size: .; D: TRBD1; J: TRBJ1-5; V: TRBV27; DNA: TGTGCCAGGGCACAGGGGCTTCAGCCCCAGCATTTT; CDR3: CARAQGLQPQHF
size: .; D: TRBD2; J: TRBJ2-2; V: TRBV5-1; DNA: TGCGCCAGCAGCTTCTGGACTAGCGGAAACACCGGGGAGCTGTTTTTT; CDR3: CASSFWTSGNTGELFF
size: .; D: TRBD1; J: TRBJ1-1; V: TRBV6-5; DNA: TGTGCCAGCACCAACGACAGGGAAGTCGCTGAAGCTTTCTTT; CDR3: CASTNDREVAEAFF
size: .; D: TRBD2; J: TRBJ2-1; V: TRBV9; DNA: TGTGCCAGCAGCCATCCGACTAGCGGGAGTAACAATGAGCAGTTCTTC; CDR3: CASSHPTSGSNNEQFF
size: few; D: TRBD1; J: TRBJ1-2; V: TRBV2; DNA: TGTGCCAGCAGTGCACAGGGGCTCTATGGCTACACCTTC; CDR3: CASSAQGLYGYTF
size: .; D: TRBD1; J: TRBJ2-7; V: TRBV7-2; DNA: TGTGCCAGCAGCCCCGGGACAGTGCTTTACGAGCAGTACTTC; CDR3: CASSPGTVLYEQYF
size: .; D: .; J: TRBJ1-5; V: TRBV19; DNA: TGTGCCAGTAGAACCCACTCTACTAGCAATCAGCCCCAGCATTTT; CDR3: CASRTHSTSNQPQHF
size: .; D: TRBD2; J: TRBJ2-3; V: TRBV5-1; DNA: TGCGCCAGCAGCTTGGCCGGCGGGAGCGGCACAGATACGCAGTATTTT; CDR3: CASSLAGGSGTDTQYF
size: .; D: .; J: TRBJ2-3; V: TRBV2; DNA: TGTGCCAGCAGTAGTAGGGGCGGGGCCACAGATACGCAGTATTTT; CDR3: CASSSRGGATDTQYF
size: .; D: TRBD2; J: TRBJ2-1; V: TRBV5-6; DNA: TGTGCCAGCAGTCCTGGACTAGCGGACAATGAGCAGTTCTTC; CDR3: CASSPGLADNEQFF
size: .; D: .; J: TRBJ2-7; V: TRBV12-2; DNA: TGTGCAAGTCGCACCCCAGGGGGAAGCTACGAGCAGTACTTC; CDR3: CASRTPGGSYEQYF
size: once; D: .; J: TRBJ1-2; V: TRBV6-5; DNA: TGTGCCAGCAGTTACGCGGACAGTCTTAACTATGGCTACACCTTC; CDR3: CASSYADSLNYGYTF
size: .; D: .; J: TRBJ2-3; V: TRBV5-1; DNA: TGCGCCAGCAGCTTACTAGGACGAGCAGATACGCAGTATTTT; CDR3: CASSLLGRADTQYF
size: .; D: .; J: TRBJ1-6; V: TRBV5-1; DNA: TGCGCCAGCAGCTATCTAGAAGATTCACCCCTCCACTTT; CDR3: CASSYLEDSPLHF
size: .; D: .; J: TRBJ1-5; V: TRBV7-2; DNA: TGTGCCAGCAGCTTAGATTGGGAGCAGCCCCAGCATTTT; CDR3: CASSLDWEQPQHF
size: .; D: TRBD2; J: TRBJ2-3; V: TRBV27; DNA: TGTGCCAGCAGTTTATGGTCGAGCGGGAGCACTCTTTGGAATACGCAGTATTTT; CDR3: CASSLWSSGSTLWNTQYF
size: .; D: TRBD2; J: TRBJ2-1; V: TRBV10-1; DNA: TGCGCCAGCAGACCAACTAGCGGGAGTCGCAATGAGCAGTTCTTC; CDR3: CASRPTSGSRNEQFF
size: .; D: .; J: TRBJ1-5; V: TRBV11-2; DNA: TGTGCCAGCAGCTTAGACTCGGGGCAGCCCCAGCATTTT; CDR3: CASSLDSGQPQHF
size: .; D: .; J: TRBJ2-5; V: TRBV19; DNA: TGTGCCAGTAGTATAGGACCCACTAGTCAAGAGACCCAGTACTTC; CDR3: CASSIGPTSQETQYF
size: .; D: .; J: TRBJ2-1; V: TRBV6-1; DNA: TGTGCCAGCAGTGTCCGCGGGATATACAATGAGCAGTTCTTC; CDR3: CASSVRGIYNEQFF
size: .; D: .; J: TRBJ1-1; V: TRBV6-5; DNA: TGTGCCAGCAGTTACTCGGGGGGGAACACTGAAGCTTTCTTT; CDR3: CASSYSGGNTEAFF
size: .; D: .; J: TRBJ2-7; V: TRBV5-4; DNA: TGTGCCAGCAGCTTGGGAGGTACCTACGAGCAGTACTTC; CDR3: CASSLGGTYEQYF
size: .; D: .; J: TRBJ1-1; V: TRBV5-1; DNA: TGCGCCAGCAGCCCGCATGGGGGGAATGAAGCTTTCTTT; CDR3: CASSPHGGNEAFF
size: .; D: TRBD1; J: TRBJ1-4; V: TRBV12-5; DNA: TGTGCTAGTGGTTTGGGGACAGGAGTTCCAACAAGTAATGAAAAACTGTTTTTT; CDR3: CASGLGTGVPTSNEKLFF
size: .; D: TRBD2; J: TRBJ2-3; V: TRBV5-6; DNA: TGTGCCAGCAGTCCTCTAGCGGGAGGAGGGGATACGCAGTATTTT; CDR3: CASSPLAGGGDTQYF
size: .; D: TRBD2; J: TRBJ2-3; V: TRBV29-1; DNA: TGCAGCGTCATGGGGACTAGACTGTCCACAGATACGCAGTATTTT; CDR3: CSVMGTRLSTDTQYF
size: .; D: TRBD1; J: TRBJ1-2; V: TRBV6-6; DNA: TGTGCCAGCAGTCAGGGACAGACTAATTCTAACTATGGCTACACCTTC; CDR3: CASSQGQTNSNYGYTF
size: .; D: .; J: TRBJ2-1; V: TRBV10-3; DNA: TGTGCCATCAGTGACCCTAGTCGGTATGAGCAGTTCTTC; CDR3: CAISDPSRYEQFF
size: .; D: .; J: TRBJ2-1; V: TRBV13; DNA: TGTGCCAGCAGAGTACTCGGGAATGAGCAGTTCTTC; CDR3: CASRVLGNEQFF
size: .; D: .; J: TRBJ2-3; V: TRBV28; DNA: TGTGCCAGCAGTCCCGTGAGTTGGGGGGTCACAGATACGCAGTATTTT; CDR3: CASSPVSWGVTDTQYF
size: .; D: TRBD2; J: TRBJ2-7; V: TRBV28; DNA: TGTGCCAGCAGTTACCCCTATGGACTAGACTACGAGCAGTACTTC; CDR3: CASSYPYGLDYEQYF
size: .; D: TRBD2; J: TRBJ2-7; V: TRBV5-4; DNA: TGTGCCAGCAGCTTGGGTCCAGCGGGAGACGAGCAGTACTTC; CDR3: CASSLGPAGDEQYF
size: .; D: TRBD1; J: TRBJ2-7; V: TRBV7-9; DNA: TGTGCCAGCAGCTTAGGGGGGACAGCTACCTACGAGCAGTACTTC; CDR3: CASSLGGTATYEQYF
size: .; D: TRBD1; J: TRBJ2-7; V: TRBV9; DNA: TGTGCCAGCAGCCCTAGTGGGACAGGTGGTACAGAGCAGTACTTC; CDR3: CASSPSGTGGTEQYF
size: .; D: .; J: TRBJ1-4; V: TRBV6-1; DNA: TGTGCCAGCAGTTTCGGTGCAACTAATGAAAAACTGTTTTTT; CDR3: CASSFGATNEKLFF
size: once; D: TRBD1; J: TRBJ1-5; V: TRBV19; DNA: TGTGCCAGTAGTATCCAGGGGGCGCATCAGCCCCAGCATTTT; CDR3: CASSIQGAHQPQHF
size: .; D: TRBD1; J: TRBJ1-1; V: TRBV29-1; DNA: TGCAGCGCCGCAGGGGGAACGAACACTGAAGCTTTCTTT; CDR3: CSAAGGTNTEAFF
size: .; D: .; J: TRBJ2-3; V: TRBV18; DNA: TGTGCCAGCTCACCCGGTACCGATACGCAGTATTTT; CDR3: CASSPGTDTQYF
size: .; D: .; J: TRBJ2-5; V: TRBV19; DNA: TGTGCCAGTAGTAATCCTGGCCAGTTGACCCAGTACTTC; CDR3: CASSNPGQLTQYF
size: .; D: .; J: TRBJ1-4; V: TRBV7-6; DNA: TGTGCCAGCAGCGAAGGGGGGGACACCCGATTTTTT; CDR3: CASSEGGDTRFF
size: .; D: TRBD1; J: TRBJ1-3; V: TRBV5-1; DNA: TGCGCCAGCAGCCCGGGACAGGGGTACTCTGGAAACACCATATATTTT; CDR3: CASSPGQGYSGNTIYF
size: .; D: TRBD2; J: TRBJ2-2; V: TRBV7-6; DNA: TGTGCCAGCAGCTCGGGACTAGCGGGAGTTACCGGGGAGCTGTTTTTT; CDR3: CASSSGLAGVTGELFF
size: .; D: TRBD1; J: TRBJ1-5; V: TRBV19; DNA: TGTGCCAGTAGTACTAAACCGGGACAGGGGAATCAGCCCCAGCATTTT; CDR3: CASSTKPGQGNQPQHF
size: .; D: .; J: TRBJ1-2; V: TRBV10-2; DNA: TGCGCCAGCAGTGTACCCAGGGGTTATGGCTACACCTTC; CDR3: CASSVPRGYGYTF
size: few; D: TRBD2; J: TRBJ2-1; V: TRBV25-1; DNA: TGTGCCAGCAGTTTTGGGCTAGCGGGAGATGAGCAGTTCTTC; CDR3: CASSFGLAGDEQFF
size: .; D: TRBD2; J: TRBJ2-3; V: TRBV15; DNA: TGTGCCACCAGCATTATTAGCGGGGGGATCACAGATACGCAGTATTTT; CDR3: CATSIISGGITDTQYF
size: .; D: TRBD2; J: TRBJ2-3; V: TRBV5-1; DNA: TGCGCCAGCAGCTTGGGACTAGCGGGGTCCACAGATACGCAGTATTTT; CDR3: CASSLGLAGSTDTQYF
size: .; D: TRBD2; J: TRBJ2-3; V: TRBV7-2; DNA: TGTGCCAGCAGCCGAGGGGTAGCGGGAGGTCACACAGATACGCAGTATTTT; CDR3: CASSRGVAGGHTDTQYF
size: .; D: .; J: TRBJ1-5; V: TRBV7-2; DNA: TGTGCCAGCAGCTTACAGGGGCAGGGTGTAGGCAATCAGCCCCAGCATTTT; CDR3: CASSLQGQGVGNQPQHF
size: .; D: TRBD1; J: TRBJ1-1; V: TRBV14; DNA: TGTGCCAGCAGCCAGACAGGGCGCCTCATGAACACTGAAGCTTTCTTT; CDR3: CASSQTGRLMNTEAFF
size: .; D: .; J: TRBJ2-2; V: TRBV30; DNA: TGTGCCTGGAGTCCGGAGACCGGGGAGCTGTTTTTT; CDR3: CAWSPETGELFF
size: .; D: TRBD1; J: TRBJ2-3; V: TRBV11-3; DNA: TGTGCCAGCAGCCAGGGGGCACGCACAGATACGCAGTATTTT; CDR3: CASSQGARTDTQYF
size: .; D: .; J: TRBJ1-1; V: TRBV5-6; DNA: TGTGCCAGCAGCTTGGACCTTGGAGATCTTGGTGAAGCTTTCTTT; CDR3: CASSLDLGDLGEAFF
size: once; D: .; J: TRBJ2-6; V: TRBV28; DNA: TGTGCCAGCAGTTTAGAGCGCTCTGGGGCCAACGTCCTGACTTTC; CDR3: CASSLERSGANVLTF
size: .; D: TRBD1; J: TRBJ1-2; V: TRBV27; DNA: TGTGCCAGCAGTTTCCAGGGGGCGCTCGACTATGGCTACACCTTC; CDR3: CASSFQGALDYGYTF
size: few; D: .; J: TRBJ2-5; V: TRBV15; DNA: TGTGCCACCAGCAGCGAATGGAGTCAAGAGACCCAGTACTTC; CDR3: CATSSEWSQETQYF